Listed below are T cell receptor beta chains from one sample, sequenced in a study of cytomegalovirus exposure and HLA in healthy donors. Only in-frame clones appear in the TCRdb table, and some are missing; sequencing was by immunoSEQ multiplex PCR. The sample carries about 57,000 clones, about 69% recorded once. The sequenced sample was PBMCs. These receptors were taken from a man younger than 45 in good health and CMV-seropositive. Each CDR3 is given with its conserved first and last residue. D genes are given only for firm matches. Clone size appears in some rows only: once, few, many, or a class for an expanded clone.

d_call | clone_size | j_call | v_call | cdr3_aa | cdr3_nt
- | once | TRBJ1-2 | TRBV27 | CASSLKGRGYGYTF | TGTGCCAGCAGTTTAAAGGGGCGAGGTTATGGCTACACCTTC
TRBD1 | - | TRBJ1-1 | TRBV10-3 | CAISGPVDRKEAFF | TGTGCCATCAGTGGGCCGGTGGACAGGAAGGAAGCTTTCTTT
- | few | TRBJ2-6 | TRBV5-1 | CASSLLSHNSGANVLTF | TGCGCCAGCAGCTTGCTGTCTCACAACTCTGGGGCCAACGTCCTGACTTTC
- | - | TRBJ2-3 | TRBV4-3 | CASSQAPFMTDTQYF | TGCGCCAGCAGCCAAGCCCCTTTTATGACAGATACGCAGTATTTT
- | - | TRBJ2-1 | TRBV20-1 | CSARRRNEQFF | TGCAGTGCTAGGCGGCGCAATGAGCAGTTCTTC
- | - | TRBJ1-1 | TRBV29-1 | CSAEGGSDTEAFF | TGCAGCGCCGAGGGGGGGTCGGACACTGAAGCTTTCTTT
TRBD2 | - | TRBJ2-5 | TRBV5-4 | CASSLATAGVETQYF | TGTGCCAGCAGCTTGGCCACAGCGGGGGTAGAGACCCAGTACTTC
TRBD1 | - | TRBJ2-7 | TRBV9 | CASSPRQGTSEQYF | TGTGCCAGCAGCCCCAGACAGGGGACCTCGGAGCAGTACTTC
TRBD2 | - | TRBJ2-5 | TRBV5-1 | CASSKVGPGGRETQYF | TGCGCCAGCAGCAAAGTGGGGCCGGGGGGGAGGGAGACCCAGTACTTC
TRBD1 | few | TRBJ1-4 | TRBV2 | CASAPGQANEKLFF | TGTGCCAGCGCACCGGGACAGGCTAATGAAAAACTGTTTTTT
- | - | TRBJ1-5 | TRBV7-6 | CASSLLGRGSNQPQHF | TGTGCCAGCAGCTTGCTCGGTAGAGGCAGCAATCAGCCCCAGCATTTT
TRBD1 | - | TRBJ1-3 | TRBV9 | CASSVAVQGAAGNTIYF | TGTGCCAGCAGCGTAGCGGTCCAGGGGGCGGCCGGAAACACCATATATTTT
TRBD2 | - | TRBJ2-2 | TRBV6-4 | CASPGGVAGDPNTGELFF | TGTGCCAGCCCCGGGGGGGTAGCGGGGGACCCTAACACCGGGGAGCTGTTTTTT
- | - | TRBJ2-5 | TRBV7-2 | CASSPVAGGGETQYF | TGTGCCAGCAGTCCGGTAGCCGGGGGTGGCGAGACCCAGTACTTC
- | - | TRBJ1-1 | TRBV6-1 | CASSVQGNTEAFF | TGTGCCAGCAGCGTACAGGGGAACACTGAAGCTTTCTTT
TRBD1 | - | TRBJ1-5 | TRBV28 | CASSTGTGVYSNQPQHF | TGTGCCAGCAGCACCGGGACAGGCGTTTATAGCAATCAGCCCCAGCATTTT
TRBD1 | once | TRBJ1-3 | TRBV19 | CATLGTASGNTIYF | TGTGCCACCCTCGGGACAGCTTCTGGAAACACCATATATTTT
- | - | TRBJ1-2 | TRBV9 | CASSVTDTYGYTF | TGTGCCAGCAGCGTTACAGACACCTATGGCTACACCTTC
TRBD1 | - | TRBJ2-7 | TRBV5-1 | CASSSDRSYYEQYF | TGCGCCAGCAGCTCGGACAGGTCCTACTACGAGCAGTACTTC
TRBD1 | - | TRBJ2-6 | TRBV5-1 | CASSGTPTGTGANVLTF | TGCGCCAGCAGCGGGACCCCGACAGGGACCGGGGCCAACGTCCTGACTTTC
TRBD1 | - | TRBJ2-5 | TRBV5-5 | CASSLVGGFYQETQYF | TGTGCCAGCAGCTTGGTAGGGGGCTTTTACCAAGAGACCCAGTACTTC
- | - | TRBJ2-7 | TRBV27 | CASSPLSSYEQYF | TGTGCCAGCAGTCCGCTTAGCTCCTACGAGCAGTACTTC
TRBD1 | - | TRBJ2-1 | TRBV2 | CASRNRGTNNEQFF | TGTGCCAGCAGAAACAGGGGGACCAACAATGAGCAGTTCTTC
- | - | TRBJ2-7 | TRBV30 | CAWSGPGQGGYEQYF | TGTGCCTGGAGTGGACCAGGGCAGGGGGGTTACGAGCAGTACTTC
TRBD2 | - | TRBJ2-7 | TRBV7-2 | CASSLGPAGGHYEQYF | TGTGCCAGCAGCTTAGGCCCGGCGGGGGGCCACTACGAGCAGTACTTC
TRBD2 | - | TRBJ2-3 | TRBV4-2 | CASSQDLAGEGTQYF | TGTGCCAGCAGCCAAGATCTGGCGGGGGAAGGTACGCAGTATTTT
TRBD1 | - | TRBJ1-1 | TRBV10-3 | CAVRTGGTEAFF | TGTGCCGTCAGGACAGGGGGGACTGAAGCTTTCTTT
- | few | TRBJ2-1 | TRBV30 | CAWSVLRASYNEQFF | TGTGCCTGGAGTGTCCTGCGGGCCTCCTACAATGAGCAGTTCTTC
TRBD2 | - | TRBJ2-7 | TRBV4-3 | CASSQRLAGIPNYEQYF | TGCGCCAGCAGCCAAAGGCTAGCGGGGATTCCAAACTACGAGCAGTACTTC
TRBD1 | - | TRBJ2-7 | TRBV29-1 | CSVEIGTEISEQYF | TGCAGCGTTGAAATTGGGACAGAAATCTCCGAGCAGTACTTC
- | few | TRBJ1-6 | TRBV5-1 | CASSLGDLSPLHF | TGCGCCAGCAGCTTAGGGGATCTCTCACCCCTCCACTTT
- | - | TRBJ1-3 | TRBV5-4 | CASSSVLGGSSGNTIYF | TGTGCCAGCAGCTCCGTTCTTGGCGGGAGCTCTGGAAACACCATATATTTT
- | - | TRBJ1-2 | TRBV30 | CAWSVPKGSGNYGYTF | TGTGCCTGGAGTGTCCCAAAAGGTTCAGGCAACTATGGCTACACCTTC
TRBD1 | - | TRBJ1-1 | TRBV28 | CASSRGPLTEAFF | TGTGCCAGCAGCAGGGGGCCTCTCACTGAAGCTTTCTTT
TRBD1 | - | TRBJ1-1 | TRBV19 | CASSPGTVNTEAFF | TGTGCCAGTAGTCCTGGGACAGTCAACACTGAAGCTTTCTTT
- | - | TRBJ2-5 | TRBV5-1 | CASSLVPGTQETQYF | TGCGCCAGCAGCTTGGTCCCAGGTACTCAAGAGACCCAGTACTTC
- | - | TRBJ1-2 | TRBV4-2 | CASSSTSRDLSF | TGTGCCAGCAGCTCGACCTCGCGGGACTTATCCTTC
- | - | TRBJ2-1 | TRBV5-4 | CASSLSGGAPYNEQFF | TGTGCCAGCAGCTTGTCGGGCGGGGCCCCCTACAATGAGCAGTTCTTC
- | - | TRBJ1-1 | TRBV18 | CASSPAQLNTEAFF | TGTGCCAGCTCACCTGCACAGTTGAACACTGAAGCTTTCTTT
- | medium-sized | TRBJ2-7 | TRBV2 | CASRDRSHEQYF | TGTGCCAGCAGAGACAGAAGCCACGAGCAGTACTTC
- | - | TRBJ1-1 | TRBV19 | CASSKRGSRTEAFF | TGTGCCAGTAGCAAAAGGGGATCGCGGACTGAAGCTTTCTTT